The rows below give T cell receptor beta chains drawn from one sample of a study of stereotactic body radiotherapy in pancreatic ductal adenocarcinoma. In TCRdb, the bulk RNA-seq reads were re-called with MiXCR into one record per CDR3 protein. Its table lists a couple of distinct CDR3 sequences. The sample was tumor tissue, taken after stereotactic body radiotherapy or without it (not recorded which). These TCRs come from a human donor with pancreatic ductal adenocarcinoma. CDR3s include the opening cysteine and the closing phenylalanine or tryptophan. A D gene is named only where the DNA matches it firmly.

v_gene: TRBV28; j_gene: TRBJ2-4; d_gene: NA; CDR3aa: CASSLPGVRKNIQYF; CDR3nt: TGTGCCAGCAGTCTCCCCGGGGTTCGCAAAAACATTCAGTACTTC